What follows are 28 T cell receptor beta chains derived from one specimen sequenced in a study of cytotoxic CD8 clonotypes in ibrutinib-treated CLL. The data were produced by immunoSEQ multiplex PCR, yet TCRdb's version contains in-frame clones alone and is incomplete. The profile shows 150,000 to 200,000 clones, approximately 84% of them singletons. Sequences were derived from PBMCs, sampled after 24 months of ibrutinib treatment. The receptors originated from a human donor with chronic lymphocytic leukemia.

The rearrangement uses TRBV5-1 and TRBJ2-5; 11 bases are a match to TRBD1. There are 16 residues in the CDR3. V was pared by 2 bases and J by 4 bases, with 7 bases of the junction left unmatched. Looked up from germline, CDR1 is SGHRS and CDR2 is YFSETQ. As DNA, the CDR3 is TGCGCCAGCAGCTTACAGGGGACAGGGGGTGTAGAGACCCAGTACTTC. Residues: CASSLQGTGGVETQYF.

This clone has a handful of counts. The CDR3 DNA is TGTGCCAGCTCACCCCTGGGGACTAGCGGCAATGAGCAGTTCTTC. Its protein is CASSPLGTSGNEQFF. This rearrangement joins TRBV18 to TRBJ2-1, with TRBD2 identical over 11 bases. Germline V gives CDR1 KGHSH, CDR2 LQKENI. The CDR3 is 15 residues long. V was clipped by 3 bases and J by 6 bases; unmatched bases: 4.

The gene calls are TRBV5-1 and TRBJ1-2; 8 bases fit TRBD1. V dropped 4 bases and J dropped 8; count of bases not matched to a gene: 10. The germline V gene has CDR1 SGHRS and CDR2 YFSETQ. The CDR3 contains 14 residues. CDR3: CASSPRQGIEGYTF. The CDR3 DNA follows: TGCGCCAGCAGCCCACGACAGGGGATAGAGGGCTACACCTTC.

The rearrangement links TRBV7-6 to TRBJ2-1, with D unclear. CDR3 length: 20 residues. CDR1 and CDR2 (germline): SGHVS, FNYEAQ. Trimming shortened V by 6 bases and J by 8 bases, and 35 bases separated the two germline ends. The chain's CDR3 is CASRTRSGPSFRQSKDEQFF. The CDR3 DNA reads as TGTGCCAGCAGAACAAGGTCCGGTCCTAGTTTTCGCCAAAGTAAGGATGAGCAGTTCTTC.

The V call is TRBV23-1, the J call TRBJ2-1; D unclear. TRBV23-1 is treated as an ORF (open reading frame) with a function not yet certain. V lost 0 bases and J lost 8, with 14 bases in between. The CDR3 totals 15 residues. CDR3 amino acids: CASSQSEPVVDEQFF. Here the CDR3 DNA reads TGCGCCAGCAGTCAATCCGAGCCAGTGGTTGATGAGCAGTTCTTC.

This clone has a single count. The J gene is TRBJ2-5, the V gene TRBV6-5; weak D call: TRBD1 (6 bases). The CDR3 consists of 12 residues. Trimming removed 6 bases from V and 2 bases from J, with 7 bases in between. Germline lookup yields CDR1 MNHEY and CDR2 SVGAGI. The CDR3 nucleotides are TGTGCCAGCAGACAGGGACAAGAGACCCAGTACTTC. Protein: CASRQGQETQYF.

The chain links TRBV5-1 to TRBJ2-7; TRBD1 aligns across 12 bases. From germline, CDR1 is SGHRS and CDR2 YFSETQ. The J segment lost 7 bases and the V segment lost 2 bases, leaving 4 bases of the junction unmatched. The CDR3 is made up of 14 amino acids. The CDR3 protein is CASSFLGQGAEQYF. CDR3 DNA sequence: TGCGCCAGCAGCTTCCTGGGACAGGGGGCGGAGCAGTACTTC. Variable domain in full (rest from reference TRBV5-1 and TRBJ2-7): KAGVTQTPRYLIKTRGQQVTLSCSPISGHRSVSWYQQTPGQGLQFLFEYFSETQRNKGNFPGRFSGRQFSNSRSEMNVSTLELGDSALYLCASSFLGQGAEQYFGPGTRLTVT.

V usage is TRBV7-6 and J usage is TRBJ1-1; D is unresolved. The germline V gene encodes CDR1 SGHVS and CDR2 FNYEAQ. The CDR3 contains 12 residues. Between the trimmed V and J ends, which lost 1 base and 11 bases, there was a span of 11 bases. The chain's CDR3 is CASSLERIAAFF. The DNA for the CDR3 is TGTGCCAGCAGCTTAGAGCGGATCGCGGCTTTCTTT.

For this clone: One junction end does not reproduce the germline sequence, and a read error may be involved. This chain connects TRBV7-8 to TRBJ1-3; no definite D call. The CDR3 contains 12 residues. Germline-derived CDR1 and CDR2 are SGHVS and FQNEAQ. This CDR3 reads CASRLGGNTIYF. The CDR3 nucleotides read TGTGCCAGCAGATTAGGTGGAAACACCATATATTTT.

The V gene is TRBV19, the J gene TRBJ1-1; tentatively, D is TRBD1 (5 bases). With 2 bases removed from V and 1 base from J, the gap between germline ends came to 17 bases. The germline gives CDR1 LNHDA, CDR2 SQIVND (reference sequence). This CDR3 has 17 residues. CDR3 in DNA: TGTGCCAGTAGTATACCGGACAAAGCGTTTGGGAACACTGAAGCTTTCTTT. Its translation is CASSIPDKAFGNTEAFF. Using reference TRBV19 and TRBJ1-1 for the parts outside the CDR3, the full variable domain is DGGITQSPKYLFRKEGQNVTLSCEQNLNHDAMYWYRQDPGQGLRLIYYSQIVNDFQKGDIAEGYSVSREKKESFPLTVTSAQKNPTAFYLCASSIPDKAFGNTEAFFGQGTRLTVV.

The chain has TRBV6-6 and TRBJ2-3; 7 bases map to TRBD2. CDR1 and CDR2 from the germline V gene are MNHNY and SVGAGI (reference sequence). J was trimmed by 3 bases and V by 8 bases; bases with no gene match: 11. This CDR3 region has 15 residues. The CDR3 sequence is CASPIGRGTTDTQYF. As DNA, the CDR3 is TGTGCCAGCCCCATCGGGCGGGGGACTACAGATACGCAGTATTTT.

This chain uses TRBV7-9 with TRBJ1-1; 8 positions match TRBD1. This CDR3 region has 14 residues. V lost 5 bases, J lost 1 base, and 3 bases stayed unmatched. CDR1 SEHNR and CDR2 FQNEAQ come from the germline V gene (reference sequence). In DNA, the CDR3 is TGTGCCAGCAGCCGGACAGGGCAGAACACTGAAGCTTTCTTT. This translates into CASSRTGQNTEAFF.

This sequence joins TRBV9 and TRBJ1-2, with unresolved D. V was pared by 4 bases and J by 7 bases, with 17 bases between. The CDR3 is made up of 14 amino acids. Germline values: CDR1 SGDLS, CDR2 YYNGEE. DNA of the CDR3: TGTGCCAGCAGCCCAGTTATCGGGGTTGGTGGCTACACCTTC. It yields the protein CASSPVIGVGGYTF.

This clone appeared once. The gene calls are TRBV7-2 and TRBJ2-7, with TRBD2 matching 8 bases. Germline-derived CDR1 and CDR2 are SGHTA and FQGNSA. The CDR3 covers 16 residues. The V segment lost 5 bases and the J segment 4 bases; nucleotides outside the gene matches: 13. As DNA, the CDR3 is TGTGCCAGCAGCCTAGGGGGACTAGGGACCCCATACGAGCAGTACTTC. This sequence encodes CASSLGGLGTPYEQYF.

The J gene is TRBJ1-5, the V gene TRBV6-6; D is perhaps TRBD1 (6 bases). The CDR3 loop spans 14 amino acids. CDR1 is MNHNY and CDR2 is SVGAGI in the germline V gene (reference sequence). The V gene lost 4 bases and the J gene lost 3 bases, with 10 bases spanning the gap. CDR3 bases: TGTGCCAGCAGTTCTGGACAGTACAATCAGCCCCAGCATTTT. It encodes CASSSGQYNQPQHF.

This clone was seen only once. The chain has TRBV6-5 and TRBJ2-3; the match to TRBD1 covers 7 bases. Germline V gene data show CDR1 as MNHEY and CDR2 as SVGAGI. After removal of 6 bases from V and 2 bases from J, the junction contained 8 bases not matched to a gene. This CDR3 spans 15 amino acids. This CDR3 reads CASSPIQGVTDTQYF. The CDR3 DNA follows: TGTGCCAGCAGCCCCATTCAGGGGGTCACAGATACGCAGTATTTT.

This clone has just a few counts. The chain has TRBV19 and TRBJ2-2; tentatively, D is TRBD1 (5 bases). This CDR3 is 13 amino acids long. V dropped 4 bases and J dropped 6 bases, with 9 bases sitting between them. CDR1 is LNHDA, CDR2 SQIVND, per germline (reference sequence). The CDR3 DNA follows: TGTGCCAGTAGTAATGGGGCTGCCGGGGAGCTGTTTTTT. Its translation is CASSNGAAGELFF.

This clone was detected ten times or more. V gene TRBV14 combines with J gene TRBJ2-3, with D perhaps TRBD2 (6 bases). Trimming cost V 5 bases and J 4 bases, with 16 bases left between them. CDR1 and CDR2 from the germline V gene are SGHDN and FVKESK. There are 15 residues in the CDR3. The CDR3 region is CASSAGPMRADTQYF. Written as DNA, the CDR3 is TGTGCCAGCAGCGCGGGACCAATGAGGGCAGATACGCAGTATTTT.

The V gene is TRBV27, the J gene TRBJ1-1; D might be TRBD1 (6 bases). Germline loops: CDR1 MNHEY, CDR2 SMNVEV (reference sequence). This CDR3 is 17 amino acids long. Between the trimmed V and J ends, which lost 6 bases and 0 bases, there was a span of 20 bases. This chain's CDR3 is CASSVRGAQGMNTEAFF. CDR3 nucleotides: TGTGCCAGCAGCGTAAGGGGGGCGCAGGGGATGAACACTGAAGCTTTCTTT.

The V call is TRBV4-3, the J call TRBJ1-2, with D maybe TRBD1 (6 bases). This CDR3 has 13 amino acids. The germline V gene encodes CDR1 LGHNA and CDR2 YSLEER. V was clipped by 2 bases and J by 8 bases, with 12 bases between them. CDR3 in amino acids: CASSQPTGSGYTF. CDR3 nucleotide sequence: TGCGCCAGCAGCCAACCCACAGGGTCGGGCTACACCTTC.

With respect to this clone: The final CDR3 position lacks the conserved phenylalanine or tryptophan, pointing to a likely read error. The rearrangement links TRBV6-5 to TRBJ1-2, with 10 positions matching TRBD1. The CDR3 has 14 amino acids. Trimming cost V 7 bases and J 8 bases; bases outside gene matches: 10. The germline V gene encodes CDR1 MNHEY and CDR2 SVGAGI. CDR3 sequence: CASNPGQGSGGYTL. For the CDR3, the DNA is TGTGCCAGCAATCCGGGACAGGGGTCAGGCGGCTACACCCTC.

V gene TRBV7-7 combines with J gene TRBJ2-5; possibly TRBD1 or TRBD2 for D (5 bases each). From germline, CDR1 is SSHAT and CDR2 FNYEAQ (reference sequence). There are 14 residues in the CDR3. V was trimmed by 5 bases and J by 5 bases, leaving 15 bases between them. The chain's CDR3 is CASSPGPSKETQYF. CDR3 in DNA: TGTGCCAGCAGCCCGGGACCCAGCAAGGAGACCCAGTACTTC.

The table lists this clone with a count of one. The rearrangement uses TRBV10-1 and TRBJ1-1; 7 bases fit TRBD1. This CDR3 region has 14 residues. Looked up from germline, CDR1 is WNHNN and CDR2 is SYGVQD (reference sequence). The ends lost 1 base at V and 5 bases at J; junction bases unmatched: 4. This CDR3 reads CASSELGRGTEAFF. The CDR3, as DNA: TGCGCCAGCAGTGAGTTAGGCAGGGGGACTGAAGCTTTCTTT.

The V and J genes are TRBV30 and TRBJ1-5; D is possibly TRBD1 (5 bases). CDR1 GTSNPN and CDR2 SVGIG come from the germline V gene (reference sequence). The CDR3 spans 16 residues. Between the trimmed V and J ends, which lost 2 bases and 4 bases, there was a span of 18 bases. The CDR3 reads CAWSSYLAQGNQPQHF. The CDR3 bases are TGTGCCTGGAGTTCTTACCTGGCCCAGGGAAATCAGCCCCAGCATTTT. Variable domain in full (rest from reference TRBV30 and TRBJ1-5): SQTIHQWPATLVQPVGSPLSLECTVEGTSNPNLYWYRQAAGRGLQLLFYSVGIGQISSEVPQNLSASRPQDRQFILSSKKLLLSDSGFYLCAWSSYLAQGNQPQHFGDGTRLSIL.

The chain uses TRBV28 and TRBJ2-4; D is perhaps TRBD2 (7 bases). Germline V lookup: CDR1 MDHEN, CDR2 SYDVKM. V lost 7 bases to trimming and J lost 7 bases, with 17 bases between them. The CDR3 consists of 14 residues. The CDR3 loop reads CASTSPAGANIQYF. CDR3 DNA sequence: TGTGCCAGCACTTCACCCGCGGGGGCGAACATTCAGTACTTC.

This sequence joins TRBV29-1 and TRBJ2-1, with 8 positions matching TRBD2. CDR3 length equals 13 residues. From germline, CDR1 is SQVTM and CDR2 ANQGSEA. V was clipped by 2 bases and J by 7 bases; unmatched bases: 4. CDR3 loop: CSVEREGRNEQFF. CDR3 coding DNA: TGCAGCGTTGAACGGGAGGGCCGGAATGAGCAGTTCTTC.

This sequence joins TRBV5-5 and TRBJ2-3; the D gene is possibly TRBD2 (6 bases). CDR3 length: 15 residues. Germline V lookup: CDR1 SGHKS, CDR2 YYEKEE (reference sequence). Trimming pared 4 bases from V and 4 bases from J, leaving 16 bases between. CDR3 bases: TGTGCCAGCAGCCGAGAAGATACTAGCCCAGATACGCAGTATTTT. Its translation is CASSREDTSPDTQYF.

With respect to this clone: The junction shows a germline mismatch at one end, possibly a read error. The chain employs TRBV7-9 and TRBJ2-5; no firm D call. The CDR3 totals 12 residues. CDR1 and CDR2 (germline): SEHNR, FQNEAQ (reference sequence). The CDR3 bases are TGTGCCAGCAGCTTAGTCCGTTTTCGCATGGACTTC. It encodes CASSLVRFRMDF.